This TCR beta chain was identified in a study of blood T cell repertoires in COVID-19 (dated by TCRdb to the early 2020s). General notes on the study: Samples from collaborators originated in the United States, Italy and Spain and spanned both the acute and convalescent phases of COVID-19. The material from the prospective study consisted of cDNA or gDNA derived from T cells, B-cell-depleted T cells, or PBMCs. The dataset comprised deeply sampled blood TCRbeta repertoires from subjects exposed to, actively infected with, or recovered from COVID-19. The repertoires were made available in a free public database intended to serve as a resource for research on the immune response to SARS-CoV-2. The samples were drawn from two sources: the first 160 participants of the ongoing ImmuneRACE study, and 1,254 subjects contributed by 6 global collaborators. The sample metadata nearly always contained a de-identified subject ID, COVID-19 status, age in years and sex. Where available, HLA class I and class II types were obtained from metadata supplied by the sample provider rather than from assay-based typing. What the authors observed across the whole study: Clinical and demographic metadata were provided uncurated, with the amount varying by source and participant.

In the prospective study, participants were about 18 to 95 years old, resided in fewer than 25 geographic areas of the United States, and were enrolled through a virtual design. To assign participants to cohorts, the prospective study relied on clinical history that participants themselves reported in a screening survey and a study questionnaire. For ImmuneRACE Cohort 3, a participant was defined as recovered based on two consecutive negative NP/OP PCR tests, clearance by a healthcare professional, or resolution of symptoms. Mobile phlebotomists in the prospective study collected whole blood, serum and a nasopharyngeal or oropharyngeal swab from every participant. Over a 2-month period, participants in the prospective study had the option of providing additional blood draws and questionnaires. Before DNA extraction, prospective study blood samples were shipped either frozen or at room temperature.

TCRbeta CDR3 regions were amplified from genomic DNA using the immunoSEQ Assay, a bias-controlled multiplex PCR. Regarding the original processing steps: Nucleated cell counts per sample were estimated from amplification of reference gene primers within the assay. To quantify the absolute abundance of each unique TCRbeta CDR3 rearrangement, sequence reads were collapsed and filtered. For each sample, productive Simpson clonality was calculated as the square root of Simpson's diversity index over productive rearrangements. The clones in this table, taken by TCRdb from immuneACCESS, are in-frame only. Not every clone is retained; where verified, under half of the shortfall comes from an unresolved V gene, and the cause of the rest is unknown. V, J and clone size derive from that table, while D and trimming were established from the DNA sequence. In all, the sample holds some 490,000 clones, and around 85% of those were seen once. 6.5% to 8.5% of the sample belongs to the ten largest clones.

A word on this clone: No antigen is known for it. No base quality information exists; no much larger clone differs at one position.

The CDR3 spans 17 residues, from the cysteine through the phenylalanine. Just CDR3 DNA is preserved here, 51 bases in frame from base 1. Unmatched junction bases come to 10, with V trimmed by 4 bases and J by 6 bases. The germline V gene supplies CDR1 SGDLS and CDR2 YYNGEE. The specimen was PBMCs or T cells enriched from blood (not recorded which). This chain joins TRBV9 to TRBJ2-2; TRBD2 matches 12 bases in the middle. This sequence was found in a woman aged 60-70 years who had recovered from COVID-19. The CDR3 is CASSLQWASGGAGELFF. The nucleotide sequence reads TGTGCCAGCAGCCTTCAGTGGGCTAGCGGGGGGGCCGGGGAGCTGTTTTTT. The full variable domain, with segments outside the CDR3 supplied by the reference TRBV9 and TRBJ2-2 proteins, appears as DSGVTQTPKHLITATGQRVTLRCSPRSGDLSVYWYQQSLDQGLQFLIQYYNGEERAKGNILERFSAQQFPDLHSELNLSSLELGDSALYFCASSLQWASGGAGELFFGEGSRLTVL.